This T cell receptor (beta chain) came from a study of OX40 agonist ivuxolimab in advanced cancers. Patients were ruled out by autoimmune disease history or systemic immunosuppression. Germline CDR1 reads LNHDA; CDR2 reads SQIVND (reference sequence). The CDR3 runs to 14 residues. Trimming shortened V by 6 bases and J by 5 bases, and 16 bases separated the two germline ends. Only in-frame clones appear in the TCRdb table, and some are missing; sequencing was by immunoSEQ multiplex PCR. The sample lists some 97,000 clones; 89% were seen once. This TCR was sampled from an adult with an advanced solid tumor such as melanoma, head and neck, liver or kidney cancer. Sequencing used CD4+ or CD8+ T cells sorted from blood, obtained in a trial of the OX40 agonist ivuxolimab. V usage is TRBV19 and J usage is TRBJ1-1; D is unresolved. The CDR3 DNA is TGTGCCAGTAGGGCCATCTTCGGTAGGACTGAAGCTTTCTTT. Encoded protein: CASRAIFGRTEAFF.